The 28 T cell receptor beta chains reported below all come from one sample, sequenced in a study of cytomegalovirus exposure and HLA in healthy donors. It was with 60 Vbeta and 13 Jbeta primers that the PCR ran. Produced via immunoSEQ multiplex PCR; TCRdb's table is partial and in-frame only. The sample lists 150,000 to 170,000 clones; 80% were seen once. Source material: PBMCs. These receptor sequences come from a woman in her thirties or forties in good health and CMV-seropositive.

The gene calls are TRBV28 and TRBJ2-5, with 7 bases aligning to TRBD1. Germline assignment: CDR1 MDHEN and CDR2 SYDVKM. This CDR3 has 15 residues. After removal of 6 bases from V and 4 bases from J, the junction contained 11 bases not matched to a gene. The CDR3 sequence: CASSISRQGRETQYF. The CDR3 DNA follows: TGTGCCAGCAGCATCTCCCGACAGGGCCGAGAGACCCAGTACTTC.

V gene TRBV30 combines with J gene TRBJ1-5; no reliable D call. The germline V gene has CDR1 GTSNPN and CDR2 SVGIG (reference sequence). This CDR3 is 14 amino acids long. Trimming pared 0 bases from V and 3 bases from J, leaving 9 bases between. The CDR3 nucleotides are TGTGCCTGGAGTGTCGGTACCCTCAATCAGCCCCAGCATTTT. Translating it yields CAWSVGTLNQPQHF.

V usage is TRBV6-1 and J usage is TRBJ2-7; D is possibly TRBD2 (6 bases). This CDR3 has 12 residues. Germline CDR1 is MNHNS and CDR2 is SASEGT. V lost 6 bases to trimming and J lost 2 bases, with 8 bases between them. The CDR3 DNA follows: TGTGCCAGCAGGGACTACACCTACGAGCAGTACTTC. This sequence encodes CASRDYTYEQYF.

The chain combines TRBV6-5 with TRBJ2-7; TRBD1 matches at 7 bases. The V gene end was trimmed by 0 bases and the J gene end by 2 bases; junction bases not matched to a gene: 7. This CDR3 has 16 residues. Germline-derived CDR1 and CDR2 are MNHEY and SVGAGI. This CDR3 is CASSYSMSGGTYEQYF. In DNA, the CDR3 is TGTGCCAGCAGTTACTCGATGTCAGGGGGAACCTACGAGCAGTACTTC.

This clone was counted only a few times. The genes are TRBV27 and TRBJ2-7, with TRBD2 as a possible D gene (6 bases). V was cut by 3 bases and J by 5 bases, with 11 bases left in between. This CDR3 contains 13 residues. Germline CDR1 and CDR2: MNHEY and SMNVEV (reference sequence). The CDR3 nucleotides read TGTGCCAGCAGTTTGGAGGGAGGCGACGAGCAGTACTTC. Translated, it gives CASSLEGGDEQYF.

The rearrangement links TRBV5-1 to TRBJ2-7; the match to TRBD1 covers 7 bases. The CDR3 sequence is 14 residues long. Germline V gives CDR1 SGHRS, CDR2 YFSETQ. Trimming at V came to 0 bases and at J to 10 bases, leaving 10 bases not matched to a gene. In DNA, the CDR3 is TGCGCCAGCAGCTTGGAACAGGGGTCCCGCTATCAGTACTTC. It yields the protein CASSLEQGSRYQYF.

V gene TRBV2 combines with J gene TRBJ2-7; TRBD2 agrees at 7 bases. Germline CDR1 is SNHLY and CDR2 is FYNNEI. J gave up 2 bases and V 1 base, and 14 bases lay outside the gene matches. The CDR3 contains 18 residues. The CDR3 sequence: CASSEGEIRAGVAYEQYF. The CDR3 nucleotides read TGTGCCAGCAGTGAAGGTGAGATTCGTGCGGGAGTGGCCTACGAGCAGTACTTC.

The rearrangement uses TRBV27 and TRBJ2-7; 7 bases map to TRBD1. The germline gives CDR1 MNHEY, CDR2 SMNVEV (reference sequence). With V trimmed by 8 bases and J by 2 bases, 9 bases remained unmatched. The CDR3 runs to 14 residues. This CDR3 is CASRTRDSPYEQYF. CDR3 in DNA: TGTGCCAGCCGCACCCGGGACAGCCCCTACGAGCAGTACTTC.

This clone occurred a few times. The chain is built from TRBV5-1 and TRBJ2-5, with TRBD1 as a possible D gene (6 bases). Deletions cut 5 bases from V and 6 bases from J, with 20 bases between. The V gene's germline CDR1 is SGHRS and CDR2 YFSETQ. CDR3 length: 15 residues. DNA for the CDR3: TGCGCCAGCAGTTACTACCCCGACGGACAGCAGACCCAGTACTTC. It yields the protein CASSYYPDGQQTQYF.

The CDR3 sequence: CASSQSRTSGSYEQYF. For the CDR3, the DNA is TGCGCCAGCAGCCAATCTCGGACTAGCGGGAGTTACGAGCAGTACTTC. This chain joins TRBV4-1 and TRBJ2-7, with 13 bases that match TRBD2. CDR3 length: 16 amino acids. The V and J ends lost 2 bases and 4 bases, in that order; junction bases with no gene match: 5. Germline CDR1 reads MGHRA; CDR2 reads YSYEKL.

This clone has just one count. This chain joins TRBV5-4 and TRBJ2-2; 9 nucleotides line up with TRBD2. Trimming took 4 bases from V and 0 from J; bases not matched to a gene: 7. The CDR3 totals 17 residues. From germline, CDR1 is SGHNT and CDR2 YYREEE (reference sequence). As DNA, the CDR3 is TGTGCCAGCAGCACCGGACTAGCGAACCCGAACACCGGGGAGCTGTTTTTT. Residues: CASSTGLANPNTGELFF.

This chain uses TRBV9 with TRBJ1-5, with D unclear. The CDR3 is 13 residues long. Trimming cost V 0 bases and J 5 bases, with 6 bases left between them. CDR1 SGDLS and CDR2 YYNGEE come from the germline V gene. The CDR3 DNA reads TGTGCCAGCAGCGTAGCTACGGATCAGCCCCAGCATTTT. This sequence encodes CASSVATDQPQHF.

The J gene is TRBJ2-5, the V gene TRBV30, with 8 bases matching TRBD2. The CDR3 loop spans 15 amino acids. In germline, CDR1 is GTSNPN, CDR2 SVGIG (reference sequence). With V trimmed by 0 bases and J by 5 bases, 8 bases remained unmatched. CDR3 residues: CAWSVRAGVVETQYF. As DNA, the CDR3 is TGTGCCTGGAGTGTGAGAGCGGGGGTGGTTGAGACCCAGTACTTC. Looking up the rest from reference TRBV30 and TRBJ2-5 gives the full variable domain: SQTIHQWPATLVQPVGSPLSLECTVEGTSNPNLYWYRQAAGRGLQLLFYSVGIGQISSEVPQNLSASRPQDRQFILSSKKLLLSDSGFYLCAWSVRAGVVETQYFGPGTRLLVL.

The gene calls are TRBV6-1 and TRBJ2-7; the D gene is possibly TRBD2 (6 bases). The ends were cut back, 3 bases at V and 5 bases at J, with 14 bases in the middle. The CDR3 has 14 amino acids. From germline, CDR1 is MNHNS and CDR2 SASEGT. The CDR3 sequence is CASSEGIRRDEQYF. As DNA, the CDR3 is TGTGCCAGCAGTGAGGGAATAAGGAGGGACGAGCAGTACTTC.

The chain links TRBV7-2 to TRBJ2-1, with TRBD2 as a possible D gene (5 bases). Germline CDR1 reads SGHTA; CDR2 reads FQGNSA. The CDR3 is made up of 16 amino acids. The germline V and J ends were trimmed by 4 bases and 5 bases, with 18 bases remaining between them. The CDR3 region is CASSSGLWRANNEQFF. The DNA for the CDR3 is TGTGCCAGCAGCTCGGGGTTGTGGCGGGCGAACAATGAGCAGTTCTTC.

CDR3 sequence reads: CASSLMGDYGYTF. CDR3 nucleotides: TGCGCCAGCAGCTTGATGGGAGACTATGGCTACACCTTC. This chain connects TRBV5-1 to TRBJ1-2; no firm D call. This CDR3 is built from 13 residues. Trimming took 1 base from V and 3 from J, leaving 7 bases between them. Germline CDR1 reads SGHRS; CDR2 reads YFSETQ.

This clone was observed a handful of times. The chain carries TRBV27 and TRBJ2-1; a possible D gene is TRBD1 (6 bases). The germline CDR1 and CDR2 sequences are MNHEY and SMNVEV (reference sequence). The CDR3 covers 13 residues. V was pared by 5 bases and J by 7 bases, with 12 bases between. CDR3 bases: TGTGCCAGCAGTCCACACAGGGAAAATGAGCAGTTCTTC. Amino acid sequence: CASSPHRENEQFF.

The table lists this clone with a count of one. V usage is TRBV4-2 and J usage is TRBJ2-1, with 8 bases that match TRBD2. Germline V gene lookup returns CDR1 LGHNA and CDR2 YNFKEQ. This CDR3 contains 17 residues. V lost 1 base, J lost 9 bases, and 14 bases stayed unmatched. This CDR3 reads CASSQAEGAAGGVEQFF. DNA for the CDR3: TGTGCCAGCAGCCAAGCGGAAGGGGCGGCGGGAGGAGTTGAGCAGTTCTTC.

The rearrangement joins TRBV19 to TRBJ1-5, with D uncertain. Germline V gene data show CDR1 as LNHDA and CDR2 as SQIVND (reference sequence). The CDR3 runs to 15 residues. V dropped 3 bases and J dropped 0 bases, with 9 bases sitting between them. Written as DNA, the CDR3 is TGTGCCAGTAGTATGGAACAGTATAGCAATCAGCCCCAGCATTTT. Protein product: CASSMEQYSNQPQHF.

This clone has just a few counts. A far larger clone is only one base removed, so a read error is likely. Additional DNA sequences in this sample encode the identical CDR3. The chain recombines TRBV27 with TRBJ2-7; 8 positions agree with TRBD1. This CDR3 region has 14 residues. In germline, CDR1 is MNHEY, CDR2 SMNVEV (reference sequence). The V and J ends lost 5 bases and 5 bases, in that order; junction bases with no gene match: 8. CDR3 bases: TGTGCCAGCAGTCGAGACAGGGGACAGCACGAGCAGTACTTC. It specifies CASSRDRGQHEQYF.

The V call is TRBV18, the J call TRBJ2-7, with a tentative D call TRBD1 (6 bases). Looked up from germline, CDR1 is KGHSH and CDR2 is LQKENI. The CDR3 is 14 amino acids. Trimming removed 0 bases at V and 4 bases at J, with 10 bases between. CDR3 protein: CASSPPNRAYEQYF. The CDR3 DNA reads TGTGCCAGCTCACCACCAAACAGGGCGTACGAGCAGTACTTC. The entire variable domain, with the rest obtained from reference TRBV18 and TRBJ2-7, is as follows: NAGVMQNPRHLVRRRGQEARLRCSPMKGHSHVYWYRQLPEEGLKFMVYLQKENIIDESGMPKERFSAEFPKEGPSILRIQQVVRGDSAAYFCASSPPNRAYEQYFGPGTRLTVT.

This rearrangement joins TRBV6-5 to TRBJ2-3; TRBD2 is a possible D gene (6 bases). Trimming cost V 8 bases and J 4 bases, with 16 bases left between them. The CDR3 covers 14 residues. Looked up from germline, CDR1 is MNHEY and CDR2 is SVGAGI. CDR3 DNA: TGTGCCAGCCGGAGGGCTAGTATTTCAGATACGCAGTATTTT. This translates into CASRRASISDTQYF.

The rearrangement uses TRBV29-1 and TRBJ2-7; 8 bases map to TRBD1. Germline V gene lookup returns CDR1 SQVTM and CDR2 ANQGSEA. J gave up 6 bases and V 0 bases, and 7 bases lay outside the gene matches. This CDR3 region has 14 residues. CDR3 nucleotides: TGCAGCGTTGAAGATGCCGGCAGGGGGCTCGAGCAGTACTTC. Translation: CSVEDAGRGLEQYF.

CDR3 sequence: CASSPGTGGADTQYF. Here the CDR3 DNA reads TGTGCCAGCAGCCCGGGGACAGGGGGTGCAGATACGCAGTATTTT. The chain has TRBV11-2 and TRBJ2-3, with TRBD1 identical over 11 bases. CDR1 and CDR2 (germline): SGHAT, FQNNGV. The J segment lost 4 bases and the V segment lost 5 bases, leaving 5 bases of the junction unmatched. The CDR3 extends over 15 amino acids.

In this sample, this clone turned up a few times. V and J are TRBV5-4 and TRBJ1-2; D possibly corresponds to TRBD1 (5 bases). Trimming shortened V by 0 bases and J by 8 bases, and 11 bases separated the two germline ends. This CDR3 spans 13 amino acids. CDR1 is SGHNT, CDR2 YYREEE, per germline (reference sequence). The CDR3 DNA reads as TGTGCCAGCAGCTTGGAAGGGGATGGCGGCTACACCTTC. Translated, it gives CASSLEGDGGYTF. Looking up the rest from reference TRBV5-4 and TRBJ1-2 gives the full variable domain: ETGVTQSPTHLIKTRGQQVTLRCSSQSGHNTVSWYQQALGQGPQFIFQYYREEENGRGNFPPRFSGLQFPNYSSELNVNALELDDSALYLCASSLEGDGGYTFGSGTRLTVV.

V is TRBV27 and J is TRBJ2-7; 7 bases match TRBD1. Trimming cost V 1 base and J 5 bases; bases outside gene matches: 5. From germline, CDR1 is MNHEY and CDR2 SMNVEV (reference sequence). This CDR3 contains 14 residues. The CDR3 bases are TGTGCCAGCAGTTTATACAGGGGAGCAAACGAGCAGTACTTC. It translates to CASSLYRGANEQYF.

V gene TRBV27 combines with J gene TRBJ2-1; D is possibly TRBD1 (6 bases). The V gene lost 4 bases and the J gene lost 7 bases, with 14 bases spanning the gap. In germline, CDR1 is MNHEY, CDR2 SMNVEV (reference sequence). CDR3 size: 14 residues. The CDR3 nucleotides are TGTGCCAGCAGTTCAGGGCAGGGGTGGAATGAGCAGTTCTTC. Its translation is CASSSGQGWNEQFF.

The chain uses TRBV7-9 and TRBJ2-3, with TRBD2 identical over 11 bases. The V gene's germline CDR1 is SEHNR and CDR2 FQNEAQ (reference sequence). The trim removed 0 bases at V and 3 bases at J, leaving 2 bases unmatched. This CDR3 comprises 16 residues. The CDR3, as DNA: TGTGCCAGCAGCTTAGCACTAGCGGGAGCAACAGATACGCAGTATTTT. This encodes CASSLALAGATDTQYF.